These T cell receptor beta chains were read from a single sample in a study of T cells after yellow fever vaccination. Each CDR3 protein is one row after TCRdb ran MiXCR on the 5' RACE reads. The repertoire holds tens of thousands of distinct CDR3 sequences, 6% to 7.5% seen once, with 30% to 45% in the top ten. Sequences were derived from CD8+ T cells sorted from PBMCs, sampled 15 days after the yellow fever booster vaccination. Every receptor here comes from a young man who received the YFV17D yellow fever vaccine. CDR3s include the opening cysteine and the closing phenylalanine or tryptophan. Fields, in order: D gene, J gene, V gene, CDR3 protein. The D gene is left open where the match is weak.

D: -; J: TRBJ2-7; V: TRBV7-2; CDR3: CASSLFVTVEQYF
D: -; J: TRBJ2-2; V: TRBV27; CDR3: CASSPSPAPTGELFF
D: -; J: TRBJ1-1; V: TRBV4-2; CDR3: CASSQALEGSEAFF
D: -; J: TRBJ2-2; V: TRBV12-3/TRBV12-4; CDR3: CASARGSGELFF
D: -; J: TRBJ2-3; V: TRBV21-1; CDR3: CASSKDQREATGSTDTQYF
D: TRBD1; J: TRBJ2-7; V: TRBV18; CDR3: CASSPPTGWDYEQYF
D: -; J: TRBJ1-2; V: TRBV6-5; CDR3: CASSYDSNYGYTF
D: TRBD1; J: TRBJ1-5; V: TRBV28; CDR3: CASKWDSKYSNQPQHF
D: TRBD1; J: TRBJ2-3; V: TRBV4-3; CDR3: CASSQAAGTGLTDTQYF
D: TRBD1; J: TRBJ2-7; V: TRBV7-6; CDR3: CASSLGTGGWEQYF
D: TRBD2; J: TRBJ2-3; V: TRBV4-3; CDR3: CASSPGLATDTQYF
D: TRBD2; J: TRBJ2-7; V: TRBV27; CDR3: CASSLSPGTSGSSYEQYF
D: -; J: TRBJ1-2; V: TRBV27; CDR3: CASSLGGGDYGYTF
D: TRBD1; J: TRBJ1-1; V: TRBV7-3; CDR3: CASSPLGTGDTEAFF
D: TRBD2; J: TRBJ2-3; V: TRBV15; CDR3: CATSSSGSSTDTQYF
D: TRBD2; J: TRBJ2-3; V: TRBV4-3; CDR3: CASSRFRASGGRDITDTQYF
D: -; J: TRBJ2-2; V: TRBV25-1; CDR3: CASSGAGQRPNTGELFF
D: -; J: TRBJ1-2; V: TRBV9; CDR3: CASSRGDFSGYTF
D: TRBD1; J: TRBJ2-2; V: TRBV12-3/TRBV12-4; CDR3: CASSPGTANTGELFF
D: -; J: TRBJ2-1; V: TRBV6-2/TRBV6-3; CDR3: CASIGIHNEQFF
D: -; J: TRBJ2-3; V: TRBV20-1; CDR3: CSARSGPSTDTQYF
D: TRBD2; J: TRBJ2-2; V: TRBV4-3; CDR3: CASSPGRGAGELFF
D: -; J: TRBJ1-3; V: TRBV20-1; CDR3: CSSRGHNKNTIYF
D: -; J: TRBJ2-7; V: TRBV27; CDR3: CASTSSTEQYF
D: TRBD1; J: TRBJ1-1; V: TRBV27; CDR3: CASSTTGLTEAFF
D: TRBD2; J: TRBJ2-2; V: TRBV5-6; CDR3: CASRRGRAFAGELFF
D: TRBD1; J: TRBJ2-5; V: TRBV7-9; CDR3: CASSADRGRETQYF
D: -; J: TRBJ1-5; V: TRBV27; CDR3: CASRDPRSNQPQHF